The 29 T cell receptor beta chains given below trace back to one sample, sequenced in a study of metastatic and nonmetastatic thyroid tumors. TCRdb re-called the PCR reads through MiXCR. The sample has roughly 20,000 clones, 35% to 40% seen once. The entire patient cohort was treatment-naive prior to thyroid surgery. The sample consisted of tumor tissue. The receptors shown here come from a female donor with papillary thyroid cancer or a benign thyroid nodule (not recorded which). Some clones in this sample may be carry-over from other donors' samples.

The chain links TRBV7-3 to TRBJ2-2; perhaps TRBD2 as D (6 bases). The CDR3 consists of 13 residues. Trimming pared 4 bases from V and 5 bases from J, leaving 8 bases between. CDR1 and CDR2 from the germline V gene are SGHTA and FQGTGA. CDR3 nucleotide sequence: TGTGCCAGCAGCTCGGGGGAAACCGGGGAGCTGTTTTTT. Its translation: CASSSGETGELFF.

This clone is a singleton in its sample. CDR3: CASSQEGLRSYNEQFF. The CDR3 nucleotides read TGTGCCAGCAGCCAAGAAGGACTACGCTCCTACAATGAGCAGTTCTTC. V gene TRBV4-2 combines with J gene TRBJ2-1, with TRBD2 as a possible D gene (6 bases). The length of the CDR3 is 16 residues. V lost 0 bases and J lost 0, with 9 bases in between. Germline assignment: CDR1 LGHNA and CDR2 YNFKEQ.

This clone appeared a few times. The rearrangement links TRBV6-6 to TRBJ2-7; 8 bases agree with TRBD1. Trimming took 2 bases from V and 12 from J; bases not matched to a gene: 15. CDR3 length equals 15 residues. CDR1 is MNHNY, CDR2 SVGAGI, per germline (reference sequence). The CDR3 sequence is CASSYESVAGGGSYF. CDR3 sequence (DNA): TGTGCCAGCAGTTACGAGTCCGTAGCAGGGGGCGGATCGTACTTC.

The rearrangement uses TRBV3-1 and TRBJ1-1; 7 nucleotides match TRBD1. Germline assignment: CDR1 LGHDT and CDR2 YNNKEL (reference sequence). The CDR3 is made up of 15 amino acids. The V gene end was trimmed by 4 bases and the J gene end by 3 bases; junction bases not matched to a gene: 8. DNA for the CDR3: TGTGCCAGCAGCCCAAGGGACAGAAGATACACTGAAGCTTTCTTT. Its protein is CASSPRDRRYTEAFF.

This sequence joins TRBV6-2 or TRBV6-3 and TRBJ2-6; D call uncertain. CDR1 is MNHEY, CDR2 SVGEGT, per germline. The CDR3 spans 15 residues. V was trimmed by 8 bases and J by 2 bases, leaving 13 bases between them. The DNA for the CDR3 is TGTGCCAGCGTAGCCTCTGGCGCTGGGGCCAACGTCCTGACTTTC. Translation: CASVASGAGANVLTF.

This clone was seen a few times. The chain has TRBV19 and TRBJ2-7, with TRBD2 identical over 7 bases. V was clipped by 10 bases and J by 6 bases; unmatched bases: 9. This CDR3 spans 12 amino acids. Germline V gene data show CDR1 as LNHDA and CDR2 as SQIVND (reference sequence). The CDR3 bases are TGTGCCATAATGGGACTAAGCGGCGAGCAGTACTTC. This codes for CAIMGLSGEQYF.

The gene calls are TRBV6-4 and TRBJ2-1; 11 positions agree with TRBD2. The CDR3 loop spans 14 amino acids. After removal of 6 bases from V and 7 bases from J, the junction contained 5 bases not matched to a gene. Per the germline V gene, CDR1 is MRHNA and CDR2 is SNTAGT. The CDR3 region is CASSPGLAANEQFF. Here the CDR3 DNA reads TGTGCCAGCAGCCCGGGACTAGCGGCGAATGAGCAGTTCTTC.

V is TRBV20-1 and J is TRBJ1-2; D remains unclear. The CDR3 loop spans 13 amino acids. Germline V gene data show CDR1 as DFQATT and CDR2 as SNEGSKA (reference sequence). Deletions cut 2 bases from V and 6 bases from J, with 13 bases between. DNA for the CDR3: TGCAGTGCTAGACCCCAGATTCTGCATGGCTACACCTTC. Translated, it gives CSARPQILHGYTF.

The V and J genes are TRBV11-1 and TRBJ2-7; 9 bases line up with TRBD2. V dropped 2 bases and J dropped 5; count of bases not matched to a gene: 13. Looked up from germline, CDR1 is SGHAT and CDR2 is FQDESV (reference sequence). This CDR3 spans 17 amino acids. DNA for the CDR3: TGTGCCAGCAGCTTATATTGGCTGGCGGGAGGGCCCCACGAGCAGTACTTC. It specifies CASSLYWLAGGPHEQYF.

The rearrangement links TRBV30 to TRBJ2-1; 13 bases map to TRBD2. The CDR3 has 14 amino acids. Germline trimming cut 3 bases from V and 8 bases from J; bases unmatched to any gene: 4. Looked up from germline, CDR1 is GTSNPN and CDR2 is SVGIG (reference sequence). In DNA, the CDR3 is TGTGCCTGGAGCCGACTAGCGGGAGGCTATGAGCAGTTCTTC. Amino acid sequence: CAWSRLAGGYEQFF.

This sequence joins TRBV11-2 and TRBJ2-7; 8 positions agree with TRBD2. Germline V CDR1 and CDR2: SGHAT, FQNNGV. The CDR3 contains 16 residues. V trimming: 0 bases; J trimming: 4 bases; junction bases outside the gene matches: 8. The CDR3 bases are TGTGCCAGCAGCTTAGAAAGGCGAGCGGGAGTGTACGAGCAGTACTTC. This codes for CASSLERRAGVYEQYF.

This chain links TRBV5-1 with TRBJ1-2, with D possibly TRBD1 on 6 matching bases. The CDR3 is 14 residues long. V shed 0 bases and J shed 3 bases, with 9 bases lying between them. Germline V gene data show CDR1 as SGHRS and CDR2 as YFSETQ. For the CDR3, the DNA is TGCGCCAGCAGCTTGGATCAGGGGTACTATGGCTACACCTTC. Protein sequence: CASSLDQGYYGYTF.

This clone was observed a handful of times. The chain couples TRBV10-3 to TRBJ2-1, with TRBD2 matching 8 bases. The CDR3 loop spans 15 amino acids. Trimming cost V 3 bases and J 5 bases; bases outside gene matches: 6. Germline CDR1 reads ENHRY; CDR2 reads SYGVKD. CDR3 sequence (DNA): TGTGCCATCAGTGATCGGGAGGGCCAGGACAATGAGCAGTTCTTC. Its translation is CAISDREGQDNEQFF.

This clone was detected a few times. V gene TRBV24-1 combines with J gene TRBJ2-1; maybe TRBD1 (6 bases). Trimming took off 2 bases at V and 8 bases at J, with 9 bases between the two ends. This CDR3 is built from 13 residues. The germline CDR1 and CDR2 sequences are KGHDR and SFDVKD. This CDR3 reads CATSDSGVHEQFF. CDR3 DNA: TGTGCCACCAGTGATTCAGGGGTTCATGAGCAGTTCTTC.

The chain is built from TRBV5-1 and TRBJ2-7; D could derive from TRBD1 or TRBD2 (6 bases each). CDR1 is SGHRS, CDR2 YFSETQ, per germline. The CDR3 is 16 residues long. V shed 4 bases and J shed 0 bases, with 17 bases lying between them. The DNA for the CDR3 is TGCGCCAGCAGCAGGGGGGACGGACGGATCTCCTACGAGCAGTACTTC. It is translated as CASSRGDGRISYEQYF.

In this sample, this clone turned up a few times. V usage is TRBV6-4 and J usage is TRBJ1-2; possible D gene TRBD1, 6 bases. V shed 3 bases and J shed 4 bases, with 15 bases lying between them. From germline, CDR1 is MRHNA and CDR2 SNTAGT. The CDR3 totals 15 residues. CDR3 sequence: CASSESRGGGYGYTF. Here the CDR3 DNA reads TGTGCCAGCAGTGAATCACGAGGGGGAGGCTATGGCTACACCTTC.

This clone was counted only a few times. V usage is TRBV6-4 and J usage is TRBJ2-1; TRBD2 matches at 10 bases. Germline CDR1 reads MRHNA; CDR2 reads SNTAGT. This CDR3 is built from 15 residues. V gave up 5 bases and J gave up 10 bases; unmatched junction bases: 11. CDR3 nucleotides: TGTGCCAGCAGTCCAGAAGCGGGAGGGCCTCTCGAGCAGTTCTTC. It translates to CASSPEAGGPLEQFF.

J is TRBJ1-5 and V is TRBV7-2; D is possibly TRBD1 (5 bases). The germline CDR1 and CDR2 sequences are SGHTA and FQGNSA. V was cut by 4 bases and J by 0 bases, with 7 bases left in between. This CDR3 has 14 residues. In DNA form, the CDR3 reads TGTGCCAGCAGCTCGGGACTTAGCAATCAGCCCCAGCATTTT. Its protein product is CASSSGLSNQPQHF.

This clone was counted a few times. The rearrangement joins TRBV6-2 or TRBV6-3 to TRBJ1-6, with a weak D call TRBD1 (5 bases). V dropped 6 bases and J dropped 10 bases, with 13 bases sitting between them. Germline values: CDR1 MNHEY, CDR2 SVGEGT. This CDR3 has 13 amino acids. The CDR3 protein is CASRLQGHSPLHF. CDR3 DNA: TGTGCCAGCAGACTCCAGGGTCACTCACCCCTCCACTTT.

This clone has a count of ten or more. This chain joins TRBV6-2 or TRBV6-3 and TRBJ2-1, with unresolved D. The V end lost 5 bases, the J end lost 8 bases, and 16 bases lay between the germline ends. The CDR3 has 14 residues. Germline CDR1 is MNHEY and CDR2 is SVGEGT. The CDR3 reads CASSRPFGDYEQFF. The CDR3 DNA reads as TGTGCCAGCAGTCGCCCATTTGGAGACTATGAGCAGTTCTTC.

The V and J genes are TRBV5-1 and TRBJ1-1; D might be TRBD1 (6 bases). V gave up 2 bases and J gave up 3 bases, with 14 bases separating them. This CDR3 region has 15 residues. The germline V gene has CDR1 SGHRS and CDR2 YFSETQ. CDR3 nucleotide sequence: TGCGCCAGCAGCTTTCTGACAGAGGGGGACACTGAAGCTTTCTTT. The encoded protein is CASSFLTEGDTEAFF.

This clone showed up just a few times. The chain links TRBV28 to TRBJ2-7; 7 bases fit TRBD1. Looked up from germline, CDR1 is MDHEN and CDR2 is SYDVKM. The CDR3 is 13 amino acids. After removal of 8 bases from V and 3 bases from J, the junction contained 7 bases not matched to a gene. CDR3 bases: TGTGCCAGCGAATCCGGGACAGACTACGAGCAGTACTTC. Translating it yields CASESGTDYEQYF.

CDR3 residues: CASSHPGGANGELFF. The CDR3 coding sequence is TGTGCCAGCAGCCACCCAGGGGGCGCAAACGGGGAGCTGTTTTTT. The chain has TRBV7-8 and TRBJ2-2, with 8 bases identical to TRBD1. The CDR3 totals 15 residues. After removal of 5 bases from V and 7 bases from J, the junction contained 9 bases not matched to a gene. In germline, CDR1 is SGHVS, CDR2 FQNEAQ.

This clone was detected only a few times. The chain employs TRBV6-1 and TRBJ2-7; D is perhaps TRBD1 or TRBD2 (5 bases each). Deletions cut 3 bases from V and 7 bases from J, with 16 bases between. The CDR3 consists of 14 residues. In germline, CDR1 is MNHNS, CDR2 SASEGT. The CDR3 sequence is CASSDTNLRGEQYF. The CDR3 bases are TGTGCCAGCAGTGATACCAACCTGAGGGGAGAGCAGTACTTC.

This clone was recorded a few times. The V and J genes are TRBV28 and TRBJ2-5; 8 bases agree with TRBD1. This CDR3 spans 13 amino acids. Germline V gene lookup returns CDR1 MDHEN and CDR2 SYDVKM. J lost 8 bases, V lost 4 bases, and 6 bases had no gene match. As DNA, the CDR3 is TGTGCCAGCAGTTGGACAGGGCGGTATACCCAGTACTTC. This gives the protein CASSWTGRYTQYF.

The chain uses TRBV4-3 and TRBJ2-2; 7 positions agree with TRBD2. Germline CDR1 and CDR2: LGHNA and YSLEER. V was clipped by 7 bases and J by 1 base; unmatched bases: 9. The CDR3 loop spans 16 amino acids. As DNA, the CDR3 is TGCGCCAGCACCCGCGCTGTAGCGGGGAACACCGGGGAGCTGTTTTTT. Its translation is CASTRAVAGNTGELFF.

This clone was observed a few times. V and J are TRBV28 and TRBJ2-2, with 16 bases fitting TRBD2. Germline V gene sequence: CDR1 MDHEN, CDR2 SYDVKM. The V segment lost 3 bases and the J segment 7 bases; nucleotides outside the gene matches: 8. CDR3 length: 18 amino acids. CDR3 nucleotide sequence: TGTGCCAGCAGTTTGCACGGGACTAGCGGGGGGGACTTCGGGGAGCTGTTTTTT. It yields the protein CASSLHGTSGGDFGELFF.

Only one count was recorded for this clone. The V and J genes are TRBV20-1 and TRBJ1-1; D perhaps matches TRBD1 (6 bases). Germline V CDR1 and CDR2: DFQATT, SNEGSKA (reference sequence). V lost 6 bases to trimming and J lost 1 base, with 12 bases between them. The CDR3 has 13 residues. For the CDR3, the DNA is TGCAGTGCCAGGGGCGTGGCGAACACTGAAGCTTTCTTT. As protein: CSARGVANTEAFF.

This clone was counted a few times. The chain carries TRBV12-3 or TRBV12-4 and TRBJ1-2; a weak D match, TRBD1 (5 bases). The V gene lost 6 bases and the J gene lost 7 bases, with 21 bases spanning the gap. This CDR3 region has 15 residues. The DNA of the CDR3 is TGTGCCAGCAGCTCCTCGGACGGGACCCTATCTGGCTACACCTTC. Translated, it gives CASSSSDGTLSGYTF.